The 30 T cell receptor beta chains given below trace back to one sample, sequenced in a study of T cells in Graves' hyperthyroidism and ophthalmopathy. Researchers took RNA transcripts and amplified the TCR beta CDR3 regions from them. RT-PCR in the first round (using the HTBI primer set) targeted the TCR CDR3. MiXCR, run by TCRdb on the multiplex PCR reads, gives a single entry per CDR3 protein. Among around 190,000 distinct CDR3 sequences listed, less than 20% were seen once. The sequencing sample was made of blood. The receptors originated from a woman aged 45-59 years with Graves' hyperthyroidism.

The CDR3 nucleotides are TGTGCCAGCTCACCTCCGGGACAGGGGAGTCTGGATGGCTACACCTTC. Translation gives CASSPPGQGSLDGYTF. The chain couples TRBV18 to TRBJ1-2, with 10 bases fitting TRBD1. Trimming cost V 3 bases and J 6 bases; bases outside gene matches: 10. The CDR3 contains 16 residues. CDR1 is KGHSH, CDR2 LQKENI, per germline.

This rearrangement joins TRBV28 to TRBJ2-2; no definite D call. In germline, CDR1 is MDHEN, CDR2 SYDVKM. There are 17 residues in the CDR3. V was shortened by 2 bases and J by 1 base, with 14 bases between the two germline ends. CDR3 residues: CASSLGWLRRNTGELFF. The CDR3 DNA follows: TGTGCCAGCAGTTTAGGTTGGTTGCGGAGGAACACCGGGGAGCTGTTTTTT. Based on the CDR3 plus reference TRBV28 and TRBJ2-2, the full variable domain is DVKVTQSSRYLVKRTGEKVFLECVQDMDHENMFWYRQDPGLGLRLIYFSYDVKMKEKGDIPEGYSVSREKKERFSLILESASTNQTSMYLCASSLGWLRRNTGELFFGEGSRLTVL.

The chain employs TRBV28 and TRBJ1-6; D is possibly TRBD1 (5 bases). Trimming left V 3 bases short and J 8 bases short, with 11 bases between. From germline, CDR1 is MDHEN and CDR2 SYDVKM. The CDR3 spans 14 residues. The CDR3 region has the DNA TGTGCCAGCAGTTTTACAGGTCTGGATTCACCCCTCCACTTT. It yields the protein CASSFTGLDSPLHF.

This clonotype was seen a few times. J is TRBJ2-1 and V is TRBV27, with D possibly called TRBD1 or TRBD2 (5 bases each). Trimming took 8 bases from V and 6 from J, leaving 14 bases between them. Germline loops: CDR1 MNHEY, CDR2 SMNVEV (reference sequence). CDR3 size: 13 residues. CDR3 loop: CASSSRGSNEQFF. The CDR3 DNA reads as TGTGCCAGCTCATCCCGGGGCTCCAATGAGCAGTTCTTC.

Regarding this clonotype: A much larger clone differs by one base, so this may be a read error. The chain is built from TRBV30 and TRBJ2-3, with D possibly TRBD2 on 6 matching bases. The CDR3 loop spans 13 amino acids. V shed 5 bases and J shed 5 bases, with 14 bases lying between them. The germline V gene encodes CDR1 GTSNPN and CDR2 SVGIG (reference sequence). DNA of the CDR3: TGTGCCTGGGATACTAGCAGAGGAGATACGCAGTATTTT. This translates into CAWDTSRGDTQYF.

The chain employs TRBV27 and TRBJ2-7; TRBD1 agrees at 11 bases. Germline values: CDR1 MNHEY, CDR2 SMNVEV (reference sequence). After removal of 2 bases from V and 6 bases from J, the junction contained 6 bases not matched to a gene. The CDR3 has 15 amino acids. The CDR3 coding sequence is TGTGCCAGCAGTTTAACCGGGACAGGGGGTCTCGAGCAGTACTTC. This sequence encodes CASSLTGTGGLEQYF.

At least ten counts were recorded for this clonotype. V gene TRBV27 combines with J gene TRBJ1-1; no clear D gene. Trimming pared 5 bases from V and 3 bases from J, leaving 13 bases between. This CDR3 spans 14 amino acids. Germline-derived CDR1 and CDR2 are MNHEY and SMNVEV (reference sequence). The CDR3 loop is CASSDSQADTEAFF. CDR3 DNA sequence: TGTGCCAGCAGTGACTCTCAGGCAGACACTGAAGCTTTCTTT.

This clonotype came up a few times. J is TRBJ1-5 and V is TRBV3-1; unclear D gene. Trimming took 8 bases from V and 9 from J, leaving 23 bases between them. This CDR3 is built from 15 residues. Germline lookup yields CDR1 LGHDT and CDR2 YNNKEL (reference sequence). The CDR3 nucleotides are TGTGCCAGCCCCAAACCTAAGCCGGGGTTTCGGCCCCAGCATTTT. Amino acids: CASPKPKPGFRPQHF.

This clonotype was counted only a few times. This chain uses TRBV25-1 with TRBJ1-4, with D perhaps matching TRBD1 (5 bases). Trimming pared 3 bases from V and 11 bases from J, leaving 16 bases between. The germline V gene encodes CDR1 MGHDK and CDR2 SYGVNS. The CDR3 totals 14 residues. The CDR3 DNA reads as TGTGCCAGCAGTGAGAGGGGAGGGGTTGGGAAACTGTTTTTT. Encoded protein: CASSERGGVGKLFF.

This clonotype was counted at least ten times. CDR3 in amino acids: CASSELQGLNTEAFF. The CDR3 coding sequence is TGTGCCAGCAGCGAACTACAGGGGTTGAACACTGAAGCTTTCTTT. The rearrangement links TRBV9 to TRBJ1-1, with TRBD1 matching over 7 bases. Germline lookup yields CDR1 SGDLS and CDR2 YYNGEE. The CDR3 is 15 residues long. Trimming removed 3 bases from V and 0 bases from J; junction bases left unmatched: 5. The complete variable domain, with remaining parts taken from reference TRBV9 and TRBJ1-1, reads DSGVTQTPKHLITATGQRVTLRCSPRSGDLSVYWYQQSLDQGLQFLIQYYNGEERAKGNILERFSAQQFPDLHSELNLSSLELGDSALYFCASSELQGLNTEAFFGQGTRLTVV.

This clonotype was detected ten times or more. The V and J genes are TRBV6-1 and TRBJ2-5, with D perhaps assigned TRBD1 or TRBD2 (6 bases each). Germline loops: CDR1 MNHNS, CDR2 SASEGT. The V end lost 8 bases, the J end lost 5 bases, and 15 bases lay between the germline ends. The CDR3 is 13 amino acids. CDR3 sequence reads: CASDMGGRETQYF. The CDR3 nucleotides read TGTGCCAGCGATATGGGGGGCAGGGAGACCCAGTACTTC.

At least ten counts were recorded for this clonotype. CDR3 DNA: TGTGCCAGCAGTACGACCCGGGACAGGGGGTACAATGAGCAGTTCTTC. Residues: CASSTTRDRGYNEQFF. The chain uses TRBV27 and TRBJ2-1; TRBD1 aligns across 11 bases. The CDR3 loop spans 16 amino acids. Per germline, CDR1 MNHEY and CDR2 SMNVEV (reference sequence). Losses at the gene ends were 5 bases for V and 4 bases for J; bases not matched to a gene: 7.

V gene TRBV28 combines with J gene TRBJ2-2, with TRBD1 identical over 10 bases. The germline gives CDR1 MDHEN, CDR2 SYDVKM. CDR3 length: 15 amino acids. Trimming cost V 6 bases and J 6 bases; bases outside gene matches: 7. This chain's CDR3 is CASSKTGGMAGELFF. Written as DNA, the CDR3 is TGTGCCAGCAGCAAGACAGGGGGCATGGCCGGGGAGCTGTTTTTT. Complete variable domain (other parts from reference TRBV28 and TRBJ2-2): DVKVTQSSRYLVKRTGEKVFLECVQDMDHENMFWYRQDPGLGLRLIYFSYDVKMKEKGDIPEGYSVSREKKERFSLILESASTNQTSMYLCASSKTGGMAGELFFGEGSRLTVL.

This clonotype was recorded many times. The J gene is TRBJ2-1, the V gene TRBV27; D is ambiguous. This CDR3 has 11 residues. Germline CDR1 is MNHEY and CDR2 is SMNVEV (reference sequence). With 6 bases removed from V and 7 bases from J, the gap between germline ends came to 7 bases. The CDR3 sequence is CASSLSNEQFF. CDR3 sequence (DNA): TGTGCCAGCAGCTTAAGTAATGAGCAGTTCTTC.

J is TRBJ1-6 and V is TRBV15; TRBD1 matches at 8 bases. Germline V gene sequence: CDR1 LNHNV, CDR2 YYDKDF (reference sequence). V was pared by 2 bases and J by 8 bases, with 8 bases of the junction left unmatched. The CDR3 contains 16 residues. The CDR3 DNA is TGTGCCACCAGCAGAAAGACAGGGGTAAACGATTCACCCCTCCACTTT. It encodes CATSRKTGVNDSPLHF.

V gene TRBV11-3 combines with J gene TRBJ1-6; 8 bases line up with TRBD1. V was clipped by 6 bases and J by 5 bases; unmatched bases: 3. This CDR3 has 14 amino acids. The V gene's germline CDR1 is SGHNT and CDR2 YENEEA. The CDR3 here is CASSQQGDNSPLHF. The CDR3 DNA reads as TGTGCCAGCAGTCAACAGGGGGATAATTCACCCCTCCACTTT.

The V call is TRBV7-9, the J call TRBJ2-2, with D maybe TRBD1 (6 bases). V was pared by 4 bases and J by 4 bases, with 13 bases between. CDR3 length equals 15 residues. CDR1 is SEHNR and CDR2 is FQNEAQ in the germline V gene (reference sequence). The CDR3 DNA is TGTGCCAGCAGCTCCCCAGACAGGACCACCGGGGAGCTGTTTTTT. Translation: CASSSPDRTTGELFF.

This clonotype was observed many times. The rearrangement uses TRBV28 and TRBJ1-2, with 7 bases lining up with TRBD1. The CDR3 length is 12 residues. The V gene end was trimmed by 6 bases and the J gene end by 4 bases; junction bases not matched to a gene: 2. Germline V gene data show CDR1 as MDHEN and CDR2 as SYDVKM. The CDR3 DNA reads as TGTGCCAGCAGGAGGGACAGCTATGGCTACACCTTC. It is translated as CASRRDSYGYTF.

V and J are TRBV11-2 and TRBJ1-4, with no clear D. The germline V gene encodes CDR1 SGHAT and CDR2 FQNNGV. The CDR3 runs 20 residues. Trimming took off 5 bases at V and 0 bases at J, with 25 bases between the two ends. The CDR3 is CASSLGRLLTPSATNEKLFF. Here the CDR3 DNA reads TGTGCCAGCAGCCTTGGACGGCTGCTAACACCGAGTGCAACTAATGAAAAACTGTTTTTT.

The J gene is TRBJ2-2, the V gene TRBV6-2 or TRBV6-3; no clear D. Germline assignment: CDR1 MNHEY and CDR2 SVGEGT. Trimming pared 6 bases from V and 7 bases from J, leaving 9 bases between. This CDR3 is 12 amino acids long. The CDR3 is CASRDGVGELFF. The CDR3 DNA sequence: TGTGCCAGCAGGGATGGGGTCGGGGAGCTGTTTTTT.

This clonotype appeared a few times. The chain uses TRBV6-1 and TRBJ2-1; D is possibly TRBD2 (7 bases). V gave up 2 bases and J gave up 7 bases, with 15 bases separating them. Germline CDR1 MNHNS, CDR2 SASEGT. CDR3 length: 15 amino acids. The CDR3 reads CASSEWGGARNEQFF. Written as DNA, the CDR3 is TGTGCCAGCAGTGAATGGGGGGGCGCAAGAAATGAGCAGTTCTTC.

V is TRBV20-1 and J is TRBJ2-5; 9 bases agree with TRBD2. CDR3 length: 15 amino acids. Unmatched junction bases numbered 5, after V lost 0 bases and J lost 3 bases. Germline CDR1 DFQATT, CDR2 SNEGSKA (reference sequence). The CDR3 DNA reads as TGCAGTGCTAGAGAAACCGGGACTAGCAAAGAGACCCAGTACTTC. It codes for CSARETGTSKETQYF.

There are a few counts of this clonotype. The chain joins TRBV5-5 to TRBJ1-2; 8 bases are a match to TRBD1. Looked up from germline, CDR1 is SGHKS and CDR2 is YYEKEE (reference sequence). Unmatched junction bases numbered 13, after V lost 1 base and J lost 8 bases. The CDR3 is 16 amino acids. The CDR3 loop reads CASSLFKGQDLRGYTF. CDR3 nucleotides: TGTGCCAGCAGCTTGTTTAAGGGACAGGATTTGAGAGGCTACACCTTC.

CDR3 sequence: CASSYSSNWDEAFF. The CDR3 coding sequence is TGTGCCAGCAGTTACTCGTCAAATTGGGATGAAGCTTTCTTT. The rearrangement joins TRBV6-5 to TRBJ1-1; D is unresolved. CDR3 length: 14 residues. Germline values: CDR1 MNHEY, CDR2 SVGAGI. Trimming removed 0 bases from V and 7 bases from J, with 12 bases in between.

This clonotype has a count of ten or more. This chain connects TRBV2 to TRBJ2-1; either TRBD1 or TRBD2 may fit D (5 bases each). V dropped 7 bases and J dropped 8 bases, with 15 bases sitting between them. In germline, CDR1 is SNHLY, CDR2 FYNNEI. The CDR3 extends over 13 amino acids. CDR3 DNA: TGTGCCAGCACTACGGGGCTAATAGATGAGCAGTTCTTC. Its translation: CASTTGLIDEQFF.

This clonotype was found a few times. The chain has TRBV19 and TRBJ1-4; D uncertain. The CDR3 is 15 amino acids. V lost 5 bases and J lost 0, with 10 bases in between. Looked up from germline, CDR1 is LNHDA and CDR2 is SQIVND (reference sequence). CDR3 DNA: TGTGCCAGTAGTCGTCAGGATGCAACTAATGAAAAACTGTTTTTT. Protein sequence: CASSRQDATNEKLFF.

As concerns this clonotype: It may be a read error: a sequence one base away is much more abundant. V is TRBV11-2 and J is TRBJ2-5; TRBD2 is a possible D gene (5 bases). The germline V gene has CDR1 SGHAT and CDR2 FQNNGV. With 6 bases removed from V and 2 bases from J, the gap between germline ends came to 13 bases. The CDR3 sequence is 14 residues long. CDR3 nucleotide sequence: TGTGCCAGCAGTCCACCGGGGTATCAAGAGACCCAGTACTTC. Protein: CASSPPGYQETQYF.

This clonotype appeared a few times. V and J are TRBV7-6 and TRBJ2-5, with D unclear. This CDR3 has 14 residues. CDR1 is SGHVS and CDR2 is FNYEAQ in the germline V gene. V was cut by 4 bases and J by 0 bases, with 9 bases left in between. The CDR3 nucleotides are TGTGCCAGCAGCTCGCAAGCGTACCAAGAGACCCAGTACTTC. Translating gives CASSSQAYQETQYF.

This clonotype was detected ten times or more. This chain joins TRBV6-1 and TRBJ2-7; possible D gene TRBD2, 5 bases. In germline, CDR1 is MNHNS, CDR2 SASEGT. Trimming took off 5 bases at V and 5 bases at J, with 13 bases between the two ends. The length of the CDR3 is 13 residues. The DNA of the CDR3 is TGTGCCAGCAGTCCAACCGGAGGAAACGAGCAGTACTTC. It yields the protein CASSPTGGNEQYF.

The sample holds many counts of this clonotype. The junction differs from germline at one of its ends, possibly a read error. The chain recombines TRBV6-4 with TRBJ2-5, with 8 bases identical to TRBD2. Per the germline V gene, CDR1 is MRHNA and CDR2 is SNTAGT. The CDR3 contains 14 residues. CDR3 nucleotides: TGTGCCAGCAGTTACTCGGGAGGGCAAGAGACCCAGTACTTC. Encoded protein: CASSYSGGQETQYF.